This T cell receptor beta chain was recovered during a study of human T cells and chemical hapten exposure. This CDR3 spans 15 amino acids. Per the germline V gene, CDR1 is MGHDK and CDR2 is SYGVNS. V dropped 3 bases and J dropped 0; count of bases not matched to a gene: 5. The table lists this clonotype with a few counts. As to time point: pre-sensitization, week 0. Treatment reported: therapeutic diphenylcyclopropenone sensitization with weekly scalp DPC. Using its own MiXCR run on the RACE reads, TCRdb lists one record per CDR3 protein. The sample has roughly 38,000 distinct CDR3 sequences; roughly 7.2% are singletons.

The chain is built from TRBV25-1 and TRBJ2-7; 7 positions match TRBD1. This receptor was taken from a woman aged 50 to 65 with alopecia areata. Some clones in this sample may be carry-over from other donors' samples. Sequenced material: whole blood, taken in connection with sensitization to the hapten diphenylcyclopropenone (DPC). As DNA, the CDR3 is TGTGCCAGCAGTGAGAGAGGGACAGCCTCCTACGAGCAGTACTTC. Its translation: CASSERGTASYEQYF.